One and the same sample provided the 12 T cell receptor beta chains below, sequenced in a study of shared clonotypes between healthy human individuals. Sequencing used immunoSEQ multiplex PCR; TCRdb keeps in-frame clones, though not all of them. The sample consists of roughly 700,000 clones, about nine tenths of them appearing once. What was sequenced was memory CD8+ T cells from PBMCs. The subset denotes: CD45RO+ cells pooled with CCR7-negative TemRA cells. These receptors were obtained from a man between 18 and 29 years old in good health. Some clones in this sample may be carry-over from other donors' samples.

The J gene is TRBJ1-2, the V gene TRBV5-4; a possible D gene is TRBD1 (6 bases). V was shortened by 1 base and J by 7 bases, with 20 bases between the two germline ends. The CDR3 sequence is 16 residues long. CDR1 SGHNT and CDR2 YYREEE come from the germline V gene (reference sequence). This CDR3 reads CASSLPLLQGTFGYTF. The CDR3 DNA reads TGTGCCAGCAGCTTGCCCCTCTTACAGGGAACGTTTGGCTACACCTTC.

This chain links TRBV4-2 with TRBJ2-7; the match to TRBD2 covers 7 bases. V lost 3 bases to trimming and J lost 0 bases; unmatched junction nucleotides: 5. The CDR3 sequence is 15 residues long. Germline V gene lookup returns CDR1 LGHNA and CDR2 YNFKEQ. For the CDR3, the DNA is TGTGCCAGCAGCCATGGCATAGCGGGCTCCTACGAGCAGTACTTC. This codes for CASSHGIAGSYEQYF.

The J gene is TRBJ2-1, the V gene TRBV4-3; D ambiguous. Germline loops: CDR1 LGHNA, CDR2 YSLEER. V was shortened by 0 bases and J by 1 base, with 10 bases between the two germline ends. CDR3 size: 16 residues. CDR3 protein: CASSQDKSPSYNEQFF. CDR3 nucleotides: TGCGCCAGCAGCCAAGATAAATCCCCATCCTACAATGAGCAGTTCTTC.

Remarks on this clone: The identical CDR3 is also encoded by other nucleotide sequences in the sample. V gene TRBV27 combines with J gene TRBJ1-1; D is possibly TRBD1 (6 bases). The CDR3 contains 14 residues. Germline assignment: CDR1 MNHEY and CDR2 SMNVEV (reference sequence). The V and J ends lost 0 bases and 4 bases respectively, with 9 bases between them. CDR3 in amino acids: CASSLSRGGTEAFF. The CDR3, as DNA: TGTGCCAGCAGTTTATCGAGGGGGGGCACTGAAGCTTTCTTT.

CDR3 loop: CASSGGLAMNEQFF. CDR3 DNA sequence: TGCGCCAGCAGTGGAGGACTAGCGATGAATGAGCAGTTCTTC. V gene TRBV10-1 combines with J gene TRBJ2-1; 9 positions match TRBD2. J gave up 7 bases and V 4 bases, and 5 bases lay outside the gene matches. The CDR3 is 14 residues long. Germline-derived CDR1 and CDR2 are WNHNN and SYGVQD (reference sequence).

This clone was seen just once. CDR3 in amino acids: CASSPFGGWPNEKLFF. Here the CDR3 DNA reads TGTGCCAGCAGCCCTTTTGGGGGGTGGCCTAATGAAAAACTGTTTTTT. The chain uses TRBV7-2 and TRBJ1-4; TRBD1 is a possible D gene (5 bases). Germline CDR1 reads SGHTA; CDR2 reads FQGNSA. The CDR3 loop spans 16 amino acids. Trimming removed 5 bases at V and 3 bases at J, with 16 bases between. Full variable domain (missing parts from reference TRBV7-2 and TRBJ1-4): GAGVSQSPSNKVTEKGKDVELRCDPISGHTALYWYRQSLGQGLEFLIYFQGNSAPDKSGLPSDRFSAERTGGSVSTLTIQRTQQEDSAVYLCASSPFGGWPNEKLFFGSGTQLSVL.

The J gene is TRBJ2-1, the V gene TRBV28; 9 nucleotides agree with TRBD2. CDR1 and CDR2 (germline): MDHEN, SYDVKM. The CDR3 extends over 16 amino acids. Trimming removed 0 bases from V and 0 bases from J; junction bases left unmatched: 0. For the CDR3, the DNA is TGTGCCAGCAGTTTATGGCGGGAGGGCTCCTACAATGAGCAGTTCTTC. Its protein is CASSLWREGSYNEQFF.

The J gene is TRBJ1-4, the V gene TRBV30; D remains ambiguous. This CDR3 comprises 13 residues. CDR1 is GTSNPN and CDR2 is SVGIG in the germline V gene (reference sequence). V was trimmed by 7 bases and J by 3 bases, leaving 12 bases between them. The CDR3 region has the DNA TGTGCCTTGAGGCAGGTGTCTAATGAAAAACTGTTTTTT. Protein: CALRQVSNEKLFF.

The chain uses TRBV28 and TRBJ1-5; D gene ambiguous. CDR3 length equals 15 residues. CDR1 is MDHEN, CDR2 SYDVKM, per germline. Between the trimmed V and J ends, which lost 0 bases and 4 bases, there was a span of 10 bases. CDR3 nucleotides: TGTGCCAGCAGTTTATGGCGTCAAATTAATCAGCCCCAGCATTTT. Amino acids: CASSLWRQINQPQHF. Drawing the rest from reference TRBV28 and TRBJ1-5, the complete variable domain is DVKVTQSSRYLVKRTGEKVFLECVQDMDHENMFWYRQDPGLGLRLIYFSYDVKMKEKGDIPEGYSVSREKKERFSLILESASTNQTSMYLCASSLWRQINQPQHFGDGTRLSIL.

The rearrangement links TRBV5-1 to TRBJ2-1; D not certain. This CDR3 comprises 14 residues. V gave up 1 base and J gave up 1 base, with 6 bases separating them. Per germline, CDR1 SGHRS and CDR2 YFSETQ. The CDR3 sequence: CASSLYGSYNEQFF. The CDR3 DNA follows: TGCGCCAGCAGCTTGTATGGTTCCTACAATGAGCAGTTCTTC.

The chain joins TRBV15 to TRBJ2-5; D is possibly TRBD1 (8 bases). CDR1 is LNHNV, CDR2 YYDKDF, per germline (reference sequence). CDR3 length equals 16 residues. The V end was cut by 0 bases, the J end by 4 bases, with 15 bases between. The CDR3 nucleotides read TGTGCCACCAGCAGAGATTGGGGGGGGACAGGAGAGACCCAGTACTTC. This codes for CATSRDWGGTGETQYF.

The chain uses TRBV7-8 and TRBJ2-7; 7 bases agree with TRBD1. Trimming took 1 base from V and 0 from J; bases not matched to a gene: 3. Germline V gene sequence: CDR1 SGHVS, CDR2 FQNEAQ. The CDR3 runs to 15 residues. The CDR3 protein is CASSLDRGASYEQYF. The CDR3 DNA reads TGTGCCAGCAGCTTAGACAGGGGAGCCTCCTACGAGCAGTACTTC.